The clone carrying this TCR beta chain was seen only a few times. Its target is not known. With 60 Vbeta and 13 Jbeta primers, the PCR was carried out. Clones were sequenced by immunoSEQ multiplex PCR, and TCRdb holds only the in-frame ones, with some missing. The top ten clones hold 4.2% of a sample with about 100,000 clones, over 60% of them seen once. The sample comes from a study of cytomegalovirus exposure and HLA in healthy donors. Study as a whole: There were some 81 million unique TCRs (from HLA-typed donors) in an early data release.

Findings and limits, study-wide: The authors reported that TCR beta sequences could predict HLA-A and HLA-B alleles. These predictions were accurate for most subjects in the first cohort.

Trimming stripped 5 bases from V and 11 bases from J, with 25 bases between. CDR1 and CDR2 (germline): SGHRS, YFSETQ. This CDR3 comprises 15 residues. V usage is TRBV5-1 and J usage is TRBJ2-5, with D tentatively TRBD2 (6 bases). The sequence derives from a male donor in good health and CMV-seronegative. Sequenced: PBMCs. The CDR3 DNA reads TGCGCCAGCAGTTGGCGGGGCCGGAGTGGTTGGGAGCAGTACTTC. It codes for CASSWRGRSGWEQYF.